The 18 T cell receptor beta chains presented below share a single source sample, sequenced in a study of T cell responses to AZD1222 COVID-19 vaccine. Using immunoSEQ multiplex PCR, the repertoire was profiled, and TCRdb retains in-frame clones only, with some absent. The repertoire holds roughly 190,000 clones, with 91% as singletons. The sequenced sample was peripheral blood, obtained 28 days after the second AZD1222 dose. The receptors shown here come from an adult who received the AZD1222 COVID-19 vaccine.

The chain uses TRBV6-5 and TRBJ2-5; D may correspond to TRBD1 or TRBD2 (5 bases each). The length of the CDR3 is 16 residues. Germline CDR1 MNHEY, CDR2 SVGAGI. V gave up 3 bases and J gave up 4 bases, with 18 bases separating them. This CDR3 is CASSYQGVAAGETQYF. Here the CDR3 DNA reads TGTGCCAGCAGTTATCAGGGTGTGGCGGCGGGAGAGACCCAGTACTTC.

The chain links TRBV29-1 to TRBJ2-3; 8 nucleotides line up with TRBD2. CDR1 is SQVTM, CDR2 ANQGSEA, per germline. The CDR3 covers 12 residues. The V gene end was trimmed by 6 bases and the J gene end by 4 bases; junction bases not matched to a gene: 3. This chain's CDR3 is CSVGLVPDTQYF. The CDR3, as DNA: TGCAGCGTGGGACTAGTCCCAGATACGCAGTATTTT.

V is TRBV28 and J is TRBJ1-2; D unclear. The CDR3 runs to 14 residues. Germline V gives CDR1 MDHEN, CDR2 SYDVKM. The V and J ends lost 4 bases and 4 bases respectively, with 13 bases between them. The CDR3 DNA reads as TGTGCCAGCAGTTCCTCCGGACGGATCTATGGCTACACCTTC. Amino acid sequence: CASSSSGRIYGYTF.

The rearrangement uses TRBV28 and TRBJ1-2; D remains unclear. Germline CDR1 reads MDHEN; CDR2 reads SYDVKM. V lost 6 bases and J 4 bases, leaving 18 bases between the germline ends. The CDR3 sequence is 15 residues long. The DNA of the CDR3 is TGTGCCAGCAGGCTCAGGATAGGAGGAGTCTATGGCTACACCTTC. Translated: CASRLRIGGVYGYTF.

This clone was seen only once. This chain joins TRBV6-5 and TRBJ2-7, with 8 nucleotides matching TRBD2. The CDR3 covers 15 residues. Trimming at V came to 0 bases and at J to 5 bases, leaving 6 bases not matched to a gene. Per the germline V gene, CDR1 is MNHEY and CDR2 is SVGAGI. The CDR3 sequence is CASSYSSGTLHEQYF. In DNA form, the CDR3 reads TGTGCCAGCAGTTACTCTAGCGGGACTTTACACGAGCAGTACTTC.

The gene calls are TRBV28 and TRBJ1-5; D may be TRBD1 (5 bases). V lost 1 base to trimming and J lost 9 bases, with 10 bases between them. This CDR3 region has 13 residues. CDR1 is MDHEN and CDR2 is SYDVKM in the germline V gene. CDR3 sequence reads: CASSLLYDRPQHF. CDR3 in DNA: TGTGCCAGCAGTTTATTGTATGACAGGCCCCAGCATTTT.

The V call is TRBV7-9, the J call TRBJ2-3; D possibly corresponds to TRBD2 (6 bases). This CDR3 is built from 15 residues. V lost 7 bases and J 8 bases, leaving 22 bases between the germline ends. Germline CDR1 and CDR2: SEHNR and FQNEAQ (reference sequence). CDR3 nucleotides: TGTGCCAGCACCCCACCCGGGACTCCCGCAGGTACGCAGTATTTT. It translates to CASTPPGTPAGTQYF. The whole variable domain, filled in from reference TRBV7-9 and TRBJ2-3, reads DTGVSQNPRHKITKRGQNVTFRCDPISEHNRLYWYRQTLGQGPEFLTYFQNEAQLEKSRLLSDRFSAERPKGSFSTLEIQRTEQGDSAMYLCASTPPGTPAGTQYFGPGTRLTVL.

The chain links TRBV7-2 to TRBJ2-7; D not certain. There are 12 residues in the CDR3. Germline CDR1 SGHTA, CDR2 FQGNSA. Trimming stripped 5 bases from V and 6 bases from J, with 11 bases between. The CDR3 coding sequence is TGTGCCAGCAGCCCGGCTATATCCGAGCAGTACTTC. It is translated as CASSPAISEQYF.

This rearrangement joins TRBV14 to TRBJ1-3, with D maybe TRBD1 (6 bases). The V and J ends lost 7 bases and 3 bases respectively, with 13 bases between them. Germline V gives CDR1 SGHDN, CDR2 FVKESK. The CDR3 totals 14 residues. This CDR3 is CASNKQGSGNTIYF. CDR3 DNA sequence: TGTGCCAGCAACAAACAGGGAAGTGGAAACACCATATATTTT.

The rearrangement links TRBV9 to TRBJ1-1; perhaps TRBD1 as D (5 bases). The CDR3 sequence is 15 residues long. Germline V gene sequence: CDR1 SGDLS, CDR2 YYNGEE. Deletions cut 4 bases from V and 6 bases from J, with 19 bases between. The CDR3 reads CASSPRAPWGAEAFF. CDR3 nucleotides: TGTGCCAGCAGCCCCCGGGCCCCATGGGGGGCTGAAGCTTTCTTT.

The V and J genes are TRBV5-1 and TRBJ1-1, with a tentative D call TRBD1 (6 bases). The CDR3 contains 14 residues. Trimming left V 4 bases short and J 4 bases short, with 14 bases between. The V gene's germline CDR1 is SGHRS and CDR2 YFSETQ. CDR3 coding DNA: TGCGCCAGCAGCCTTCAACTAGGGGGCACTGAAGCTTTCTTT. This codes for CASSLQLGGTEAFF.

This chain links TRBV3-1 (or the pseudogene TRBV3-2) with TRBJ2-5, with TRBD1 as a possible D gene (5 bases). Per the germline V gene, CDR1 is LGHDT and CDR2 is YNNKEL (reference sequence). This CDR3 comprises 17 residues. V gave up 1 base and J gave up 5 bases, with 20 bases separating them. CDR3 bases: TGTGCCAGCAGCCAAGCCGAGCGTCTGGGGCCTAGGGAGACCCAGTACTTC. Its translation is CASSQAERLGPRETQYF.

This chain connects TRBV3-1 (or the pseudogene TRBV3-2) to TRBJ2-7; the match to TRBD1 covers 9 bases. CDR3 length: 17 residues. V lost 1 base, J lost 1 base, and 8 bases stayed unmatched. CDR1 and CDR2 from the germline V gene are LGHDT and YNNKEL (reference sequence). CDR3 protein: CASSQVPLTGGSYEQYF. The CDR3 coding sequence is TGTGCCAGCAGCCAAGTCCCACTGACAGGGGGATCCTACGAGCAGTACTTC.

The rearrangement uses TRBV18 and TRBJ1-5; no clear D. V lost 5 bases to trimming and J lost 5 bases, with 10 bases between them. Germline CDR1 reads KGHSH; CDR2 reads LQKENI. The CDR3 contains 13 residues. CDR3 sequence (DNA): TGTGCCAGCTCATCGGCGAGAGATCAGCCCCAGCATTTT. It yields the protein CASSSARDQPQHF. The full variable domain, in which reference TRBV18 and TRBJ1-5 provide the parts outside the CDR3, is NAGVMQNPRHLVRRRGQEARLRCSPMKGHSHVYWYRQLPEEGLKFMVYLQKENIIDESGMPKERFSAEFPKEGPSILRIQQVVRGDSAAYFCASSSARDQPQHFGDGTRLSIL.

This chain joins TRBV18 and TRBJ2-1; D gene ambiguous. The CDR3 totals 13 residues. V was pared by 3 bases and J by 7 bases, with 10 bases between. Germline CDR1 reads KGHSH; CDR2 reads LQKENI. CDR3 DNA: TGTGCCAGCTCACCCAGGAGTTTGAATGAGCAGTTCTTC. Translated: CASSPRSLNEQFF. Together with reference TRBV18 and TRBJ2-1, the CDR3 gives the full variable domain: NAGVMQNPRHLVRRRGQEARLRCSPMKGHSHVYWYRQLPEEGLKFMVYLQKENIIDESGMPKERFSAEFPKEGPSILRIQQVVRGDSAAYFCASSPRSLNEQFFGPGTRLTVL.

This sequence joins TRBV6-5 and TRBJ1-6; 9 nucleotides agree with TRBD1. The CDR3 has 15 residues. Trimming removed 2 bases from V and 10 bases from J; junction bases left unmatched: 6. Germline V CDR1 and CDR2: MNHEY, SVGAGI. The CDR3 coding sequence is TGTGCCAGCAGTTACCCGGACAGGGGAGGATCACCCCTCCACTTT. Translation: CASSYPDRGGSPLHF.

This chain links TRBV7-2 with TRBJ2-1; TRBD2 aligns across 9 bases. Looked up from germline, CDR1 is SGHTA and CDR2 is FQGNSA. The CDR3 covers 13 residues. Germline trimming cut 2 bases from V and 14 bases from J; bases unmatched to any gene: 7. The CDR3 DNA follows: TGTGCCAGCAGCTTACTAGCGGGGCAGGTGGAGTTCTTC. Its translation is CASSLLAGQVEFF. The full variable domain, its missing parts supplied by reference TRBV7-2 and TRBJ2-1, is GAGVSQSPSNKVTEKGKDVELRCDPISGHTALYWYRQSLGQGLEFLIYFQGNSAPDKSGLPSDRFSAERTGGSVSTLTIQRTQQEDSAVYLCASSLLAGQVEFFGPGTRLTVL.

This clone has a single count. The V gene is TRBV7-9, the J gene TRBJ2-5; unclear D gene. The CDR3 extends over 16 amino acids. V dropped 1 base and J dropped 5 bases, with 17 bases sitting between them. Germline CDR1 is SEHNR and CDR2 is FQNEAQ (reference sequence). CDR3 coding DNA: TGTGCCAGCAGCTTAGACGACACTCAATGGTGGGAGACCCAGTACTTC. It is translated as CASSLDDTQWWETQYF.